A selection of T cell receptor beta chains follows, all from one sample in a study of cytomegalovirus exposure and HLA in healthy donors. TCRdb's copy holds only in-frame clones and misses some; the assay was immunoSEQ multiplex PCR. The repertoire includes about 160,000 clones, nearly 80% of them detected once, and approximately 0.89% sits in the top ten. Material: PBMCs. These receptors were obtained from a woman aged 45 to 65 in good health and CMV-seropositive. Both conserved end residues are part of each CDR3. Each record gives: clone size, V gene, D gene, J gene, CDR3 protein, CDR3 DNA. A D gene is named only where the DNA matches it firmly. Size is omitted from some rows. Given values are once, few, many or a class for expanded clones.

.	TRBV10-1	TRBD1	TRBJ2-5	CASSDGTAQETQYF	TGCGCCAGCAGCGACGGGACAGCCCAAGAGACCCAGTACTTC
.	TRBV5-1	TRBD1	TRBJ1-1	CASSPKQGETTEAFF	TGCGCCAGCAGCCCTAAACAGGGGGAGACCACTGAAGCTTTCTTT
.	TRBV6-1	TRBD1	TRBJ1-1	CASSEATGGIEAFF	TGTGCCAGCAGTGAAGCTACAGGGGGCATTGAAGCTTTCTTT
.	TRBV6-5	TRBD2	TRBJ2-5	CATLAGGQETQYF	TGTGCCACTCTAGCGGGGGGACAAGAGACCCAGTACTTC
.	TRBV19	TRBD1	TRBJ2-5	CASSIRDRQETQYF	TGTGCCAGTAGTATAAGGGACAGACAAGAGACCCAGTACTTC
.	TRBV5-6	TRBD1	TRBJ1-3	CASSLEGTGGVFSGNTIYF	TGTGCCAGCAGCTTGGAGGGGACAGGGGGTGTGTTCTCTGGAAACACCATATATTTT
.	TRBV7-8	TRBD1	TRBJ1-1	CASSAQQTGGTEAFF	TGTGCCAGCAGCGCTCAGCAAACAGGGGGCACTGAAGCTTTCTTT
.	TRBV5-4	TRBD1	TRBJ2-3	CASSFRDRGTDTQYF	TGTGCCAGCAGCTTCCGGGACAGGGGCACAGATACGCAGTATTTT
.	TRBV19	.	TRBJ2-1	CASTKRRASEPNEQFF	TGTGCCAGTACCAAGAGGCGGGCTAGCGAACCCAATGAGCAGTTCTTC
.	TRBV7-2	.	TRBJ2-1	CASSPGLEQFF	TGTGCCAGCAGCCCCGGACTCGAGCAGTTCTTC
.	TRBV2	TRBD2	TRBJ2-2	CASRGGVGTGELFF	TGTGCCAGCCGCGGGGGGGTTGGCACCGGGGAGCTGTTTTTT
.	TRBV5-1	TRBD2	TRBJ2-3	CASSLEGAGGTDTQYF	TGCGCCAGCAGCTTGGAGGGAGCGGGGGGTACAGATACGCAGTATTTT
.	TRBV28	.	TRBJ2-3	CASNSRGRSDTQYF	TGTGCCAGCAACTCGCGGGGCCGGTCAGATACGCAGTATTTT
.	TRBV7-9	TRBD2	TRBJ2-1	CASSRIPGTSVPNEQFF	TGTGCCAGCAGCCGAATCCCTGGGACTAGCGTTCCCAATGAGCAGTTCTTC
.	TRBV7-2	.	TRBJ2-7	CASSLDAVGPYEQYF	TGTGCCAGCAGCTTAGACGCCGTTGGGCCCTACGAGCAGTACTTC
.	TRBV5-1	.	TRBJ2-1	CASSPQVGAGNEQFF	TGCGCCAGCAGCCCGCAGGTAGGGGCCGGGAATGAGCAGTTCTTC
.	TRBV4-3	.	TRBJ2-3	CASSQGILAGFTDTQYF	TGCGCCAGCAGCCAAGGAATTTTGGCCGGGTTCACAGATACGCAGTATTTT
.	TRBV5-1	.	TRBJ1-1	CASSPVSTWSGTEAFF	TGCGCCAGCAGCCCAGTGTCTACTTGGTCGGGCACTGAAGCTTTCTTT
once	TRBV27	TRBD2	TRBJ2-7	CASRASGGYEQYF	TGTGCCAGCAGGGCTAGCGGGGGCTACGAGCAGTACTTC
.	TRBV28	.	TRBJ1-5	CASSATDSNQPQHF	TGTGCCAGCAGTGCGACAGATAGCAATCAGCCCCAGCATTTT
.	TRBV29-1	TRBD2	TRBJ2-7	CSVGTLSGSDHEQYF	TGCAGCGTTGGAACTCTTAGCGGGAGCGACCACGAGCAGTACTTC
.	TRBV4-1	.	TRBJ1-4	CASSQQVGQDGKLFF	TGCGCCAGCAGCCAGCAGGTGGGCCAGGATGGAAAACTGTTTTTT
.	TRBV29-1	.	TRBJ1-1	CSVKVRTDTEAFF	TGCAGCGTGAAGGTGCGAACAGACACTGAAGCTTTCTTT
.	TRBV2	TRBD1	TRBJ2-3	CASTRDRGATDTQYF	TGTGCCAGCACTCGGGACAGGGGAGCCACAGATACGCAGTATTTT
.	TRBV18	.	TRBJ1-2	CASSPRGGLHGYTF	TGTGCCAGCTCACCACGTGGGGGACTGCATGGCTACACCTTC
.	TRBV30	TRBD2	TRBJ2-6	CAWSVAGGSGANVLTF	TGTGCCTGGAGTGTCGCGGGGGGGTCTGGGGCCAACGTCCTGACTTTC
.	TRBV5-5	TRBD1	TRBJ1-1	CASSLRWAGGVTEAFF	TGTGCCAGCAGCCTGAGGTGGGCAGGGGGAGTCACTGAAGCTTTCTTT
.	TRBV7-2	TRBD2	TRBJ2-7	CASSLVLAGSYEQYF	TGTGCCAGCAGCTTAGTACTAGCGGGATCCTACGAGCAGTACTTC
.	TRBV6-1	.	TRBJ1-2	CASSEGAGAIYGYTF	TGTGCCAGCAGTGAAGGTGCAGGGGCGATCTATGGCTACACCTTC
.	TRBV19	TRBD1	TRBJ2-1	CASREDRGLSEQFF	TGTGCCAGTAGGGAGGACAGGGGGCTCAGTGAGCAGTTCTTC
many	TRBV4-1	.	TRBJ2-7	CASSQGLLGSSYEQYF	TGCGCCAGCAGCCAAGGGCTTTTAGGGAGCTCCTACGAGCAGTACTTC
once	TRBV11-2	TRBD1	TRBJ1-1	CASSPVTGGTEAFF	TGTGCCAGCAGCCCGGTTACAGGGGGCACTGAAGCTTTCTTT
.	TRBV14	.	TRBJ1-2	CATIREGDYGYTF	TGTGCCACCATAAGGGAGGGCGACTATGGCTACACCTTC
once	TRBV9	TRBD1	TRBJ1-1	CASSVGQGRAFF	TGTGCCAGCAGCGTAGGACAGGGTCGAGCTTTCTTT
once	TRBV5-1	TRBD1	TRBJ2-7	CASRSGTDSYEQYF	TGCGCCAGCAGGTCCGGGACAGACTCCTACGAGCAGTACTTC
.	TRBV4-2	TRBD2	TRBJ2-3	CASSPPRTSGRGGTQYF	TGTGCCAGCAGCCCCCCGAGGACTAGCGGGAGGGGGGGTACGCAGTATTTT
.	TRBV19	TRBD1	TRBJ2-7	CASSYRGDEQYF	TGTGCCAGTAGTTACAGGGGGGACGAGCAGTACTTC
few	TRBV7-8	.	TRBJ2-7	CASSLGRGREQYF	TGTGCCAGCAGCTTAGGGCGGGGGCGCGAGCAGTACTTC